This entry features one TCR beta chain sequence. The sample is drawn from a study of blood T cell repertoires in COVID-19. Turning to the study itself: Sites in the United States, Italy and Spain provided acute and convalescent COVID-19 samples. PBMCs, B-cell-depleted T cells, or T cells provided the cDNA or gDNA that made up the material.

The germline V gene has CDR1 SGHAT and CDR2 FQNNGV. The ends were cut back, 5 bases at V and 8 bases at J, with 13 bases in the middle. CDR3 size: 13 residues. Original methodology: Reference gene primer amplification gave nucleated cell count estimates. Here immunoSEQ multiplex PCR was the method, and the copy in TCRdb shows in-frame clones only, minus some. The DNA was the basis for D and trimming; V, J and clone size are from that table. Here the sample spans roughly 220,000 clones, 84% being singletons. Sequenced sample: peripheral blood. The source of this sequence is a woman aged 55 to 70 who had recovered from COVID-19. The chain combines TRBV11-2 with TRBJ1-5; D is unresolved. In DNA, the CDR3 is TGTGCCAGCAGCCCCGCTTTTGAGGAGCCCCAGCATTTT. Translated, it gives CASSPAFEEPQHF.